What follows describes a single T cell receptor (beta chain). Its antigen is unidentified. A CD45RO-CCR7+CD27+CD95- phenotype identified naive CD8+ T cells. All TRB cDNA libraries came from 5' RACE performed with UMI labels. From the 5' RACE reads, TCRdb lists one entry per CDR3 protein and no DNA. This listing includes about 150,000 distinct CDR3 sequences. The germline V gene encodes CDR1 SGHDT and CDR2 YYEEEE. The CDR3 runs 15 residues. The source of the sample is a study of CXCR3-negative and CXCR3-positive naive CD8 T cells. Study-level background: Collectively, the libraries yielded about 135 million TRB reads in total, at about 1.5 +/- 0.3 million per library. General study findings and limits: Memory cells diverged, while naive CXCR3-positive and CXCR3-negative cells had similar TRBV-TRBJ usage. TRB CDR3 hydrophobicity was greater in CXCR3-positive naive cells than in CXCR3-negative naive cells.

The gene calls are TRBV5-6 and TRBJ1-5; TCRdb returns TRBD1, unconfirmable since there is no DNA. This receptor was identified in a human donor in good health. Some clones in this sample may be carry-over from other donors' samples. Sequenced sample: naive CXCR3+ CD8+ T cells from blood. The sample's subset: CD45RO-CCR7+CD27+CD95- naive CD8+ T cells expressing CXCR3 (TNR3+). CDR3 amino acids: CASSLARGNNQPQHF. The whole variable domain, filled in from reference TRBV5-6 and TRBJ1-5, reads DAGVTQSPTHLIKTRGQQVTLRCSPKSGHDTVSWYQQALGQGPQFIFQYYEEEERQRGNFPDRFSGHQFPNYSSELNVNALLLGDSALYLCASSLARGNNQPQHFGDGTRLSIL.